This TCR beta chain originates from a study of neurological immune-mediated disorders. Study-level findings and limits: The expanded clones of different subjects shared no CDR3 amino acid sequences (suggesting private repertoires in all groups).

For the unsorted libraries, 2 million PBMCs stored at -80 C served as input. Comments on this clonotype: Antigen: not known.

The germline V gene encodes CDR1 SGDLS and CDR2 YYNGEE. CDR3 size: 14 residues. V dropped 4 bases and J dropped 4 bases, with 11 bases sitting between them. The cDNA came from 5'RACE with 10-nucleotide random UMIs. The output of every sequencing run exceeded 170 million TCR-beta sequences, derived from 15-18 subjects. TCRdb itself ran the 5' RACE reads through MiXCR, one entry per CDR3 protein. The sample includes some 14,000 distinct CDR3 sequences, more than 9% of them seen just once. The receptor's source is a woman aged 40 to 49 in good health. The chain links TRBV9 to TRBJ2-2; no reliable D call. The sample was PBMCs. The CDR3 region is CASSSTFGTGELFF. The CDR3 nucleotides are TGTGCCAGCAGCTCCACGTTTGGCACCGGGGAGCTGTTTTTT.